The 26 T cell receptor beta chains below were found in one sample sequenced in a study of T cell clonality in common variable immunodeficiency. Libraries were prepared by immunoSEQ multiplex PCR; TCRdb keeps only in-frame clonotypes and omits some of them. The table lists tens of thousands of clones, with no singletons. Sequencing was carried out using peripheral blood mononuclear cells. These receptors all stem from a person between 18 and 75 years old in good health.

This clone was found many times. The read gets to within 3 residues of the CDR3 end, and the germline J gene fills in the rest. The rearrangement joins TRBV28 to TRBJ1-5, with 9 bases that match TRBD1. V gave up 6 bases and J gave up 0 bases; unmatched junction bases: 9. The germline V gene has CDR1 MDHEN and CDR2 SYDVKM. The CDR3 consists of 17 residues. Here the CDR3 reads CASRDRDRVLSNQPQHF. Incomplete CDR3 DNA: TGTGCCAGCAGAGACCGGGACAGGGTTCTTAGCAATCAGCCC.

This clone was recorded at least ten times. The observed sequence ends 3 residues before the CDR3 terminus, with the missing tail filled in from the germline J gene. The chain is built from TRBV19 and TRBJ1-2, with TRBD1 identical over 7 bases. Per germline, CDR1 LNHDA and CDR2 SQIVND (reference sequence). V was pared by 8 bases and J by 4 bases, with 4 bases of the junction left unmatched. This CDR3 contains 12 residues. Incomplete CDR3 DNA: TGTGCCAGTTCACAGGGGATCTATGGC. It codes for CASSQGIYG. The whole CDR3 sequence reads CASSQGIYGYTF. Based on the CDR3 plus reference TRBV19 and TRBJ1-2, the full variable domain is DGGITQSPKYLFRKEGQNVTLSCEQNLNHDAMYWYRQDPGQGLRLIYYSQIVNDFQKGDIAEGYSVSREKKESFPLTVTSAQKNPTAFYLCASSQGIYGYTFGSGTRLTVV.

In its sample, this clone was seen many times. The DNA read from the CDR3 is TGTGCCAGCAGCTTTGACAGTCAAAGATTCTACGAG. It encodes CASSFDSQRFYE. In full, the CDR3 reads CASSFDSQRFYEQYF. This sequence joins TRBV5-4 and TRBJ2-7; D is possibly TRBD1 (5 bases). With the read ending 3 residues before the CDR3 end, the germline J gene is used to fill in that end. Trimming left V 2 bases short and J 3 bases short, with 15 bases between. CDR1 is SGHNT, CDR2 YYREEE, per germline (reference sequence). The CDR3 has 15 amino acids.

Concerning this clone: Coverage ceases 3 residues before the CDR3 finishes, and the germline J gene fills in the end. This rearrangement joins TRBV6-1 to TRBJ2-3; D possibly corresponds to TRBD1 (7 bases). From germline, CDR1 is MNHNS and CDR2 SASEGT. This CDR3 is built from 15 residues. CDR3 residues: CASSGGRGRGETQYF. The sequenced CDR3 bases are TGTGCCAGCAGTGGTGGAAGGGGGCGCGGGGAGACG.

About this clone itself: The CDR3 end falls 3 residues outside the read, so it is completed with the germline J gene. The chain couples TRBV19 to TRBJ1-1; D unclear. Germline V lookup: CDR1 LNHDA, CDR2 SQIVND (reference sequence). CDR3 length: 16 residues. Trimming pared 3 bases from V and 1 base from J, leaving 15 bases between. CDR3: CASSISRSEPNTEAFF. Partial CDR3 DNA: TGTGCCAGTAGTATTAGCCGCAGCGAACCGAACACTGAA.

This clone was recorded at least ten times. The CDR3 goes on 3 residues after the read ends, and that part is filled in from the germline J gene. The chain carries TRBV19 and TRBJ1-4, with D hard to call. V was cut by 4 bases and J by 4 bases, with 10 bases left in between. Germline V gene sequence: CDR1 LNHDA, CDR2 SQIVND (reference sequence). The CDR3 has 14 amino acids. CDR3 sequence reads: CASSRPVINEKLFF. Incomplete CDR3 DNA: TGTGCCAGTAGTAGGCCCGTCATTAATGAAAAA.

The CDR3 bases that were read are TGTGCCAGCAGCCCCACGACTAGTAGCGAC. The encoded protein is CASSPTTSSD. The whole CDR3 sequence reads CASSPTTSSDYTF. This chain links TRBV7-3 with TRBJ1-2; the D is unclear. The read falls 3 residues short of the CDR3 end, and the missing part is taken from the germline J gene. The CDR3 loop spans 13 amino acids. Per the germline V gene, CDR1 is SGHTA and CDR2 is FQGTGA.

This clone was recorded at least ten times. CDR3 DNA, as far as it was read: TGCAGTGCTATTAGGGGTGGCGGTCAGCCC. Encoded protein: CSAIRGGGQP. The complete CDR3 sequence is CSAIRGGGQPQHF. The chain joins TRBV20-1 to TRBJ1-5; a possible D gene is TRBD1 (5 bases). With the read ending 3 residues before the CDR3 end, the germline J gene is used to fill in that end. Trimming removed 4 bases from V and 6 bases from J, with 13 bases in between. Germline CDR1 is DFQATT and CDR2 is SNEGSKA (reference sequence). The CDR3 extends over 13 amino acids.

Comment on this clone: The read gets to within 3 residues of the CDR3 end, and the germline J gene fills in the rest. The rearrangement uses TRBV30 and TRBJ1-2; 8 bases map to TRBD1. Germline values: CDR1 GTSNPN, CDR2 SVGIG (reference sequence). The CDR3 length is 14 residues. This CDR3 reads CAWRPGGSYNDYTF. The covered CDR3 bases are TGTGCCTGGAGACCAGGGGGCTCCTACAATGAC.

By proportion, this clone is medium-sized. The read halts 3 residues ahead of the CDR3 end, with the missing end drawn from the germline J gene. The chain has TRBV20-1 and TRBJ1-5; D not certain. The CDR3 totals 13 residues. Germline V gives CDR1 DFQATT, CDR2 SNEGSKA (reference sequence). The V and J ends lost 4 bases and 5 bases respectively, with 12 bases between them. The CDR3 is CSATQAGYQPQHF. The DNA read from the CDR3 is TGCAGTGCTACCCAGGCTGGATATCAGCCC.

This clone was picked up many times. CDR3 residues: CASSDRQGQYNEQFF. The part of the CDR3 DNA that was read is TGCGCCAGCAGCGACCGACAGGGACAATACAATGAG. The chain joins TRBV5-1 to TRBJ2-1; 7 bases align to TRBD1. The CDR3 extends 3 residues past the end of the read, so its final part is completed from the germline J gene. Per germline, CDR1 SGHRS and CDR2 YFSETQ. The J segment lost 4 bases and the V segment lost 4 bases, leaving 8 bases of the junction unmatched. This CDR3 is built from 15 residues.

This clone was observed at least ten times. The read ends 3 residues shy of where the CDR3 ends; the end is completed using the germline J gene. V and J are TRBV30 and TRBJ1-2; D is undetermined. CDR1 is GTSNPN, CDR2 SVGIG, per germline (reference sequence). The V end lost 3 bases, the J end lost 2 bases, and 7 bases lay between the germline ends. This CDR3 contains 12 residues. This CDR3 is CAWRIGNYGYTF. CDR3 DNA (partial): TGTGCCTGGAGAATAGGGAACTATGGC.

This clone came up many times. The read gets to within 3 residues of the CDR3 end, and the germline J gene fills in the rest. V gene TRBV19 combines with J gene TRBJ1-2; D not resolved. This CDR3 is built from 14 residues. V was pared by 7 bases and J by 4 bases, with 16 bases between. Germline V gene sequence: CDR1 LNHDA, CDR2 SQIVND (reference sequence). The sequenced CDR3 bases are TGTGCCAGTAAGGCGGACTTGGGCTTCTATGGC. Protein product: CASKADLGFYG. Given in full, the CDR3 is CASKADLGFYGYTF.

This clone was detected many times. Incomplete CDR3 DNA: TGTGCCAGCAGTGACGAGGGTATCGGGGAG. This sequence encodes CASSDEGIGE. In full, the CDR3 reads CASSDEGIGELFF. The V call is TRBV6-4, the J call TRBJ2-2; D possibly corresponds to TRBD2 (5 bases). The read comes to an end 3 residues before the CDR3 does, leaving the germline J gene to fill in the end. This CDR3 is 13 amino acids long. CDR1 and CDR2 (germline): MRHNA, SNTAGT. V was clipped by 2 bases and J by 7 bases, with 8 bases between them.

This clone was observed many times. With the read ending 3 residues before the CDR3 end, the germline J gene is used to fill in that end. The chain recombines TRBV28 with TRBJ1-1, with D uncertain. CDR1 is MDHEN and CDR2 is SYDVKM in the germline V gene. This CDR3 contains 14 residues. The ends were cut back, 4 bases at V and 4 bases at J, with 13 bases in the middle. The DNA read from the CDR3 is TGTGCCAGCAGTTGGCGCTCTCCGGGCACTGAA. This sequence encodes CASSWRSPGTE. The entire CDR3 protein is CASSWRSPGTEAFF.

Of note for this clone: The read gets to within 3 residues of the CDR3 end, and the germline J gene fills in the rest. The V call is TRBV5-1, the J call TRBJ2-1; maybe TRBD1 (6 bases). The CDR3 extends over 13 amino acids. Germline V lookup: CDR1 SGHRS, CDR2 YFSETQ. Trimming cost V 0 bases and J 8 bases, with 9 bases left between them. The covered CDR3 bases are TGCGCCAGCAGCTTGGAACAGGGCGATGAG. As protein: CASSLEQGDE. The whole CDR3 protein is CASSLEQGDEQFF.

This clone was picked up many times. The read comes to an end 3 residues before the CDR3 does, leaving the germline J gene to fill in the end. The chain has TRBV10-1 and TRBJ1-5, with 8 bases that match TRBD1. This CDR3 is 14 amino acids long. J was trimmed by 7 bases and V by 6 bases; bases with no gene match: 8. Germline-derived CDR1 and CDR2 are WNHNN and SYGVQD (reference sequence). The covered CDR3 bases are TGCGCCAGCAGCCCGACAGGGGAAGCCCAGCCC. The encoded protein is CASSPTGEAQP. The full-length CDR3 reads as CASSPTGEAQPQHF.

This clone has ten or more counts. The CDR3 end is not reached by the read, which stops 3 residues before it; the germline J gene fills it in. This chain joins TRBV20-1 and TRBJ1-5; TRBD1 aligns across 7 bases. The V segment lost 0 bases and the J segment 4 bases; nucleotides outside the gene matches: 12. This CDR3 spans 17 amino acids. Per the germline V gene, CDR1 is DFQATT and CDR2 is SNEGSKA (reference sequence). Partial CDR3 DNA: TGCAGTGCTAGAGAACCGACAGGGCTGAAGAAAAATCAGCCC. This gives the protein CSAREPTGLKKNQP. The entire CDR3 protein is CSAREPTGLKKNQPQHF.

This clone was seen many times. The read is 3 residues too short to cover the CDR3 end, so that end is filled in from the germline J gene. The J gene is TRBJ2-5, the V gene TRBV30; a weak D match, TRBD1 (5 bases). The V end lost 7 bases, the J end lost 1 base, and 13 bases lay between the germline ends. This CDR3 is built from 13 residues. The V gene's germline CDR1 is GTSNPN and CDR2 SVGIG (reference sequence). The CDR3 bases that were read are TGTGCCTCGAGCTGGGGCAGCCAAGAGACC. Encoded protein: CASSWGSQET. The full CDR3 reads CASSWGSQETQYF.

As concerns this clone: The read ends 3 residues shy of where the CDR3 ends; the end is completed using the germline J gene. This sequence joins TRBV18 and TRBJ2-2; TRBD1 might be the D (6 bases). The CDR3 is made up of 14 amino acids. Germline CDR1 and CDR2: KGHSH and LQKENI. CDR3 bases read: TGTGCCAGCTCACCATCCCAGGGGAGCGGAAAG. Protein sequence: CASSPSQGSGK. The complete CDR3 sequence is CASSPSQGSGKLFF.

There are many counts of this clone. The sequence runs out 3 residues before the end of the CDR3; the remainder is reconstructed from the germline J gene. The chain has TRBV18 and TRBJ2-1; weak D call: TRBD1 (5 bases). Germline CDR1 reads KGHSH; CDR2 reads LQKENI. CDR3 length: 16 amino acids. V was clipped by 0 bases and J by 9 bases, with 18 bases between them. The DNA read from the CDR3 is TGTGCCAGCTCACCACCGGGTCTGGCAGGGCGACCTGAG. It specifies CASSPPGLAGRPE. The whole CDR3 protein is CASSPPGLAGRPEQFF. Together with reference TRBV18 and TRBJ2-1, the CDR3 gives the full variable domain: NAGVMQNPRHLVRRRGQEARLRCSPMKGHSHVYWYRQLPEEGLKFMVYLQKENIIDESGMPKERFSAEFPKEGPSILRIQQVVRGDSAAYFCASSPPGLAGRPEQFFGPGTRLTVL.

Notes on this clone: Read sequence stops 3 residues before the CDR3 end, and the germline J gene provides the missing end. The J gene is TRBJ2-1, the V gene TRBV6-4; 9 nucleotides agree with TRBD1. Per germline, CDR1 MRHNA and CDR2 SNTAGT. The CDR3 runs 15 residues. V was pared by 6 bases and J by 8 bases, with 11 bases of the junction left unmatched. CDR3 in amino acids: CASSRQGDLSYEQFF. The part of the CDR3 DNA that was read is TGTGCCAGCAGCCGACAGGGGGATTTGAGCTATGAG.

This clone occurred many times. The CDR3 goes on 3 residues after the read ends, and that part is filled in from the germline J gene. The chain joins TRBV19 to TRBJ2-2; tentative D call: TRBD1 (6 bases). The CDR3 spans 13 residues. The germline V gene encodes CDR1 LNHDA and CDR2 SQIVND (reference sequence). The germline V and J ends were trimmed by 3 bases and 7 bases, with 9 bases remaining between them. The CDR3 DNA, read in part, is TGTGCCAGTAGTATTTGGACAGACGGGGAG. Its protein is CASSIWTDGE. The entire CDR3 is CASSIWTDGELFF.

To note about this clone: With the read ending 3 residues before the CDR3 end, the germline J gene is used to fill in that end. The V call is TRBV19, the J call TRBJ2-1; 12 bases agree with TRBD2. Germline V CDR1 and CDR2: LNHDA, SQIVND (reference sequence). This CDR3 region has 16 residues. Losses at the gene ends were 6 bases for V and 1 base for J; bases not matched to a gene: 4. CDR3: CASRPLAGGSYNEQFF. The DNA read from the CDR3 is TGTGCCAGTAGGCCACTAGCGGGAGGTTCCTACAATGAG.

In its sample, this clone was seen many times. The read terminates 3 residues ahead of where the CDR3 ends, so the germline J gene completes it. This sequence joins TRBV29-1 and TRBJ1-4, with 8 nucleotides matching TRBD1. Germline CDR1 SQVTM, CDR2 ANQGSEA. CDR3 length: 15 residues. V shed 7 bases, J shed 0 bases, and the junction held 7 bases outside the gene matches. The CDR3 DNA, read in part, is TGCAGCGCAGGGGGCTCAGAGGCAACTAATGAAAAA. Protein sequence: CSAGGSEATNEK. The CDR3, in full, reads CSAGGSEATNEKLFF.

This clone appeared many times. The CDR3 goes on 3 residues after the read ends, and that part is filled in from the germline J gene. The chain recombines TRBV20-1 with TRBJ2-1; no firm D call. Between the trimmed V and J ends, which lost 3 bases and 5 bases, there was a span of 8 bases. Germline CDR1 and CDR2: DFQATT and SNEGSKA (reference sequence). This CDR3 has 12 amino acids. The CDR3 DNA, read in part, is TGCAGTGCTAGTGGCGGTCACAATGAG. Residues: CSASGGHNE. The whole CDR3 is CSASGGHNEQFF.